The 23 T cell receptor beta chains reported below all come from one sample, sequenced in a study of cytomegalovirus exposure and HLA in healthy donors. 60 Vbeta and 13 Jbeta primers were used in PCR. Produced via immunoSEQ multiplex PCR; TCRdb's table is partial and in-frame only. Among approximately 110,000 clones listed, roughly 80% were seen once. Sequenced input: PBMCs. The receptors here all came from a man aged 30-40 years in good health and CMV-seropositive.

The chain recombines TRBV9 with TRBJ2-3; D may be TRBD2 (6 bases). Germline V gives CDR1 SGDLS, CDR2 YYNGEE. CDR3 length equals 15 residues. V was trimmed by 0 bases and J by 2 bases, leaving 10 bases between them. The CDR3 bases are TGTGCCAGCAGCGTAGGGGGGAGGTACACAGATACGCAGTATTTT. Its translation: CASSVGGRYTDTQYF.

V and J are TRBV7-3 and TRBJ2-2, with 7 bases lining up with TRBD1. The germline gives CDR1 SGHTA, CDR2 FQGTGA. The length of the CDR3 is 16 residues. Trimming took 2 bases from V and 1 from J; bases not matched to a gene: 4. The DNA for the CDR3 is TGTGCCAGCAGCTTATTTAGACAGGGGAACACCGGGGAGCTGTTTTTT. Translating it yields CASSLFRQGNTGELFF.

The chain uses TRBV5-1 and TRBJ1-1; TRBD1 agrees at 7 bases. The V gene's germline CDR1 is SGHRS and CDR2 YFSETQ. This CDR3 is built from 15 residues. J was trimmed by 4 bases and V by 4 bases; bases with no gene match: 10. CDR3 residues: CASSADPTGFTEAFF. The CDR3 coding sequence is TGCGCCAGCAGCGCGGACCCGACAGGGTTCACTGAAGCTTTCTTT.

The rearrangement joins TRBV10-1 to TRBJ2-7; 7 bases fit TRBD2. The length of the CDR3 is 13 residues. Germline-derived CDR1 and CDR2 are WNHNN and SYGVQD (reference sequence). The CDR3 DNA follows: TGCGCTAGGGAGGGACCCCATCCCAGCGAGCAGTACTTC. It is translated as CAREGPHPSEQYF.

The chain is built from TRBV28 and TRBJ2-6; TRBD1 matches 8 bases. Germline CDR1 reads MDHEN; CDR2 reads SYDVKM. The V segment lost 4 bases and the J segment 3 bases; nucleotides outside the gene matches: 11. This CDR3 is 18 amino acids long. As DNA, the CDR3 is TGTGCCAGCAGTTCAGGGGGGACAGGCTCCTTTGGGGCCAACGTCCTGACTTTC. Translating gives CASSSGGTGSFGANVLTF.

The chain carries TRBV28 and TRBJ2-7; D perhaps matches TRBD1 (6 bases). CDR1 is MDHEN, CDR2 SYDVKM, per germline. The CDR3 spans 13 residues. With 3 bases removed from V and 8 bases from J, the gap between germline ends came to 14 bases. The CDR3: CASSLVGQPKQYV. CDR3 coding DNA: TGTGCCAGCAGTTTGGTAGGACAGCCCAAGCAGTACGTC.

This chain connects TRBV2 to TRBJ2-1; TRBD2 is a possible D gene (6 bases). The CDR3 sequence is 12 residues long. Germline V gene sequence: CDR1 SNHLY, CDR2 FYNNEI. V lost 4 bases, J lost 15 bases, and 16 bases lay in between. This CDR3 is CASSGIGDGGFF. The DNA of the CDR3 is TGTGCCAGCAGTGGGATCGGGGACGGGGGGTTCTTC.

CDR3 region: CASSDRGAGAFF. DNA of the CDR3: TGTGCCAGCAGTGACAGGGGCGCGGGAGCTTTCTTT. The rearrangement joins TRBV6-1 to TRBJ1-1; maybe TRBD1 (6 bases). Trimming cost V 3 bases and J 10 bases, with 12 bases left between them. CDR3 length: 12 residues. CDR1 is MNHNS and CDR2 is SASEGT in the germline V gene.

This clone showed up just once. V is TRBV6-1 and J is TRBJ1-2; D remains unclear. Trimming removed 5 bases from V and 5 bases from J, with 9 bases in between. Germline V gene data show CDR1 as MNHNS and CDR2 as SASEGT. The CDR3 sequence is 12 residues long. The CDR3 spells CASSRHGYGYTF. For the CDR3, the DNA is TGTGCCAGCAGTCGCCACGGTTATGGCTACACCTTC.

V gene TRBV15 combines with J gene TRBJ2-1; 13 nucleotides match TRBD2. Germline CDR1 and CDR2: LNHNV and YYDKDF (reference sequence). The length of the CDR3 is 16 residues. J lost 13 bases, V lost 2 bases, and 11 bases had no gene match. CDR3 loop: CATSRLSGGTSGTQFF. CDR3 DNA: TGTGCCACCAGCAGACTATCTGGGGGGACTAGCGGGACTCAGTTCTTC.

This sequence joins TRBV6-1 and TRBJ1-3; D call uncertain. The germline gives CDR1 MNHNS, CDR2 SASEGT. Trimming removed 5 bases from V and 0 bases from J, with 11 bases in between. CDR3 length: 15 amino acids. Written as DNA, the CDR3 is TGTGCCAGCAGTATAGACATTGTCTCTGGAAACACCATATATTTT. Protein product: CASSIDIVSGNTIYF.

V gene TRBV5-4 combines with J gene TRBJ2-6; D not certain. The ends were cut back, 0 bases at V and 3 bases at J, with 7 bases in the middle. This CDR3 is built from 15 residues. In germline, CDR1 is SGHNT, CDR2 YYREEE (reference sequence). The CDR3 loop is CASSLDFSGANVLTF. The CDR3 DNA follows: TGTGCCAGCAGCTTGGATTTTAGTGGGGCCAACGTCCTGACTTTC. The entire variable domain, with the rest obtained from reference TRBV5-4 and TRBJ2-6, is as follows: ETGVTQSPTHLIKTRGQQVTLRCSSQSGHNTVSWYQQALGQGPQFIFQYYREEENGRGNFPPRFSGLQFPNYSSELNVNALELDDSALYLCASSLDFSGANVLTFGAGSRLTVL.

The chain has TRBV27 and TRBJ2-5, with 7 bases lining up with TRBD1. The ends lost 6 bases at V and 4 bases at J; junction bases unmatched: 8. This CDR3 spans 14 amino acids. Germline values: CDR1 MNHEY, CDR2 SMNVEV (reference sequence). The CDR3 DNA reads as TGTGCCAGCAGCCTAACAGGGGCGGGAGAGACCCAGTACTTC. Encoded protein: CASSLTGAGETQYF.

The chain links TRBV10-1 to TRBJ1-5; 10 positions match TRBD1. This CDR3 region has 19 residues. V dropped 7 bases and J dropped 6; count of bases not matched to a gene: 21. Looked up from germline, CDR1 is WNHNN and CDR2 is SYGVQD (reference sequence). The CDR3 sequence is CASTEINGNRDRGSQPQHF. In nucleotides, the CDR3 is TGCGCCAGCACCGAAATTAACGGTAATCGGGACAGGGGTAGTCAGCCCCAGCATTTT.

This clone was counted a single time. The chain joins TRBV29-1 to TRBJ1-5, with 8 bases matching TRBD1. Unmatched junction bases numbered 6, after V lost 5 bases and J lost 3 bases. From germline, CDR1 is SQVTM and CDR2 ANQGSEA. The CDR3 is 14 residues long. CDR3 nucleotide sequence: TGCAGCGTTACGGGACAGGACTTCAATCAGCCCCAGCATTTT. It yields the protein CSVTGQDFNQPQHF.

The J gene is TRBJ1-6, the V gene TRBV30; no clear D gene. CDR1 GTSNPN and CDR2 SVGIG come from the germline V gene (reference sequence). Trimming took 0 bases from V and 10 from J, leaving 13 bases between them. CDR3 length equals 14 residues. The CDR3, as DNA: TGTGCCTGGAGTGTTACGGGGTTGTTCTCACCCCTCCACTTT. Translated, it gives CAWSVTGLFSPLHF.

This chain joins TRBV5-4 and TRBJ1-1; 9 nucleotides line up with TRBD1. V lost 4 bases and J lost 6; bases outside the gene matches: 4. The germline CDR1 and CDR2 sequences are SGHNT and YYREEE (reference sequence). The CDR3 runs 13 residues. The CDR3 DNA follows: TGTGCCAGCAGCCGCGGACAGGGGCCTGAAGCTTTCTTT. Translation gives CASSRGQGPEAFF.

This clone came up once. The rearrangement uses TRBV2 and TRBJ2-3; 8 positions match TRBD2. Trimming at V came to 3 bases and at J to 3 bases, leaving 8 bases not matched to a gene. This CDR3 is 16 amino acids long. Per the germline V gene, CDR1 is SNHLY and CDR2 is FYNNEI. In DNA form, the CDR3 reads TGTGCCAGCAGTGACCCCGGGACTAGTGGGACAGATACGCAGTATTTT. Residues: CASSDPGTSGTDTQYF.

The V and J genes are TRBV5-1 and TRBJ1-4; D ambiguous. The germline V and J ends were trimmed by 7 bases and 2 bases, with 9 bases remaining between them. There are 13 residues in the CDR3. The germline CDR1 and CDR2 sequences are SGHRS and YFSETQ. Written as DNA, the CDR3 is TGCGCCAGCGCGGTCGGGACTAATGAAAAACTGTTTTTT. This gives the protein CASAVGTNEKLFF. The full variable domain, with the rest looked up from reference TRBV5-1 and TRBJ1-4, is KAGVTQTPRYLIKTRGQQVTLSCSPISGHRSVSWYQQTPGQGLQFLFEYFSETQRNKGNFPGRFSGRQFSNSRSEMNVSTLELGDSALYLCASAVGTNEKLFFGSGTQLSVL.

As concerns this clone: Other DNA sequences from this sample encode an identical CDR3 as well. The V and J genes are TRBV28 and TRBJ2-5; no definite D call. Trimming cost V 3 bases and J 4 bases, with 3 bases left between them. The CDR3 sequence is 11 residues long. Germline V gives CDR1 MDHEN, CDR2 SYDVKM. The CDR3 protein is CASSFRETQYF. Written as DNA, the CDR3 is TGTGCCAGCAGTTTCCGAGAGACCCAGTACTTC.

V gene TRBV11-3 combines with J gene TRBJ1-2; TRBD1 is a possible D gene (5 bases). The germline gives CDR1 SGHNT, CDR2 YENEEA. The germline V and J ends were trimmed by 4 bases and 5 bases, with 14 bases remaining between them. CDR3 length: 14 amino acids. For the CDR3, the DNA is TGTGCCAGCAGCTCCGGCTGGGGCTCTTATGGCTACACCTTC. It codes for CASSSGWGSYGYTF.

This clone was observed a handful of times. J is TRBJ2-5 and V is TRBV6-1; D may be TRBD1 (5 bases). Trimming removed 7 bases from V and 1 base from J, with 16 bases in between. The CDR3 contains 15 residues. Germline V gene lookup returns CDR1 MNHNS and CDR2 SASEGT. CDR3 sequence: CASKGNGFAQETQYF. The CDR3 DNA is TGTGCCAGCAAGGGGAACGGTTTCGCCCAAGAGACCCAGTACTTC.

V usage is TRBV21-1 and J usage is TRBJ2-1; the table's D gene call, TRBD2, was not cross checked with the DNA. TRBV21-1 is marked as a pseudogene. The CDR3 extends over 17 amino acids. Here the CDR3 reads CASSKGPSGNSYNEQFF. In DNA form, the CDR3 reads TGTGCCAGCAGCAAAGGCCCTAGCGGGAACTCCTACAATGAGCAGTTCTTC.